These 26 T cell receptor beta chains were sequenced from one sample in a study of blood T cell repertoires in COVID-19. Assay used: immunoSEQ multiplex PCR; TCRdb lists only in-frame clones, some missing. Among approximately 110,000 clones, roughly 80% were seen once, and the ten largest hold 20% to 25%. What was sequenced was peripheral blood. The origin of the receptors is a man in his 70s with active or convalescent COVID-19.

The table lists this clone with a few counts. This CDR3 is CASSLGNQPQHF. As DNA, the CDR3 is TGTGCCAGCAGTTTAGGCAATCAGCCCCAGCATTTT. This chain joins TRBV6-6 and TRBJ1-5; D call uncertain. V lost 4 bases, J lost 2 bases, and 3 bases lay in between. This CDR3 has 12 amino acids. The germline V gene encodes CDR1 MNHNY and CDR2 SVGAGI (reference sequence).

The chain is built from TRBV5-8 and TRBJ1-6; D is possibly TRBD1 (5 bases). CDR1 is SGHTS and CDR2 is YDEGEE in the germline V gene. This CDR3 is built from 16 residues. V was cut by 4 bases and J by 0 bases, with 11 bases left in between. CDR3 sequence reads: CASSSRQSSYNSPLHF. The CDR3 nucleotides are TGTGCCAGCAGCAGTAGACAGAGCTCCTATAATTCACCCCTCCACTTT.

This chain connects TRBV7-2 to TRBJ1-2; 7 bases are a match to TRBD1. Germline lookup yields CDR1 SGHTA and CDR2 FQGNSA. V shed 3 bases, J shed 2 bases, and the junction held 6 bases outside the gene matches. The CDR3 length is 15 residues. As DNA, the CDR3 is TGTGCCAGCAGCTTGGGGACAGCGCCCAACTATGGCTACACCTTC. Protein product: CASSLGTAPNYGYTF.

This chain uses TRBV7-9 with TRBJ1-5, with 8 bases matching TRBD1. V was pared by 5 bases and J by 3 bases, with 6 bases of the junction left unmatched. Germline V CDR1 and CDR2: SEHNR, FQNEAQ (reference sequence). The CDR3 sequence is 15 residues long. DNA for the CDR3: TGTGCCAGCAGCCCGGGACAGGAGGTCAATCAGCCCCAGCATTTT. Translating it yields CASSPGQEVNQPQHF.

This chain joins TRBV6-5 and TRBJ2-1, with 11 bases identical to TRBD1. V lost 6 bases, J lost 7 bases, and 8 bases stayed unmatched. Germline CDR1 and CDR2: MNHEY and SVGAGI. CDR3 length equals 15 residues. CDR3 nucleotides: TGTGCCAGCAGATTCATGGGACAGGGGGTGAATGAGCAGTTCTTC. Encoded protein: CASRFMGQGVNEQFF.

This clone appeared a few times. This chain links TRBV5-1 with TRBJ1-6, with 8 bases fitting TRBD1. Per germline, CDR1 SGHRS and CDR2 YFSETQ. The CDR3 is 18 residues long. V lost 4 bases and J lost 0; bases outside the gene matches: 9. CDR3 residues: CASSPGTGSVSYNSPLHF. CDR3 coding DNA: TGCGCCAGCAGCCCAGGGACAGGTTCCGTCTCCTATAATTCACCCCTCCACTTT.

In its sample, this clone was seen a few times. The J gene is TRBJ2-7, the V gene TRBV2, with a possible D match to TRBD1 (5 bases). CDR1 is SNHLY, CDR2 FYNNEI, per germline. V gave up 7 bases and J gave up 3 bases, with 16 bases separating them. The CDR3 covers 14 residues. The CDR3 protein is CASTQTGYSYEQYF. CDR3 coding DNA: TGTGCCAGCACCCAAACAGGTTATAGCTACGAGCAGTACTTC.

This chain uses TRBV5-4 with TRBJ1-1; a weak D match, TRBD1 (5 bases). This CDR3 contains 14 residues. Germline assignment: CDR1 SGHNT and CDR2 YYREEE (reference sequence). Trimming stripped 3 bases from V and 3 bases from J, with 12 bases between. Here the CDR3 reads CASSSDRAHTEAFF. CDR3 sequence (DNA): TGTGCCAGCAGCTCCGACAGAGCGCACACTGAAGCTTTCTTT.

This chain connects TRBV7-2 to TRBJ1-5, with a weak D call TRBD1 (6 bases). The V end lost 1 base, the J end lost 4 bases, and 11 bases lay between the germline ends. The length of the CDR3 is 15 residues. Germline CDR1 and CDR2: SGHTA and FQGNSA. The DNA of the CDR3 is TGTGCCAGCAGCTTAGGACAGGTTAGGAATCAGCCCCAGCATTTT. Its translation: CASSLGQVRNQPQHF.

This clone was observed a handful of times. V is TRBV28 and J is TRBJ2-3, with TRBD2 matching 11 bases. V shed 6 bases and J 7 bases; nucleotides not matched to a gene: 6. The germline CDR1 and CDR2 sequences are MDHEN and SYDVKM. CDR3 size: 14 residues. As DNA, the CDR3 is TGTGCCAGCAGCTCTAGCGGGAGGTTGAATACGCAGTATTTT. Its protein product is CASSSSGRLNTQYF.

V and J are TRBV5-1 and TRBJ2-3, with TRBD2 matching 7 bases. CDR3 length equals 16 residues. Germline assignment: CDR1 SGHRS and CDR2 YFSETQ. The J segment lost 4 bases and the V segment lost 9 bases, leaving 17 bases of the junction unmatched. The CDR3 protein is CATRGPSGGPSDTQYF. CDR3 DNA sequence: TGCGCCACCCGGGGCCCTAGCGGTGGCCCTTCAGATACGCAGTATTTT. The whole variable domain, remainder taken from reference TRBV5-1 and TRBJ2-3, is KAGVTQTPRYLIKTRGQQVTLSCSPISGHRSVSWYQQTPGQGLQFLFEYFSETQRNKGNFPGRFSGRQFSNSRSEMNVSTLELGDSALYLCATRGPSGGPSDTQYFGPGTRLTVL.

This chain links TRBV18 with TRBJ2-3; TRBD1 agrees at 8 bases. J lost 2 bases, V lost 6 bases, and 13 bases had no gene match. Germline CDR1 and CDR2: KGHSH and LQKENI. The CDR3 is made up of 17 amino acids. The CDR3 spells CASSLMTGDFHTDTQYF. The DNA of the CDR3 is TGTGCCAGCTCGCTTATGACAGGGGACTTTCACACAGATACGCAGTATTTT.

The chain joins TRBV6-6 to TRBJ1-5; no clear D gene. The CDR3 covers 13 residues. Germline V gene sequence: CDR1 MNHNY, CDR2 SVGAGI (reference sequence). Trimming removed 4 bases at V and 7 bases at J, with 11 bases between. The CDR3 is CASSSPGGQPQHF. DNA for the CDR3: TGTGCCAGCAGTTCTCCGGGCGGGCAGCCCCAGCATTTT.

The chain carries TRBV14 and TRBJ1-3, with D possibly TRBD1 on 5 matching bases. The CDR3 sequence is 16 residues long. Germline loops: CDR1 SGHDN, CDR2 FVKESK. Trimming took off 5 bases at V and 2 bases at J, with 16 bases between the two ends. This CDR3 reads CASSSSGGFPGNTIYF. The CDR3 DNA follows: TGTGCCAGCAGCTCCTCCGGGGGTTTTCCTGGAAACACCATATATTTT.

This chain uses TRBV9 with TRBJ1-1; no clear D. The germline V gene encodes CDR1 SGDLS and CDR2 YYNGEE. The CDR3 extends over 13 amino acids. With 4 bases removed from V and 0 bases from J, the gap between germline ends came to 7 bases. The CDR3 bases are TGTGCCAGCAGCCCCAACATGAACACTGAAGCTTTCTTT. As protein: CASSPNMNTEAFF.

The V call is TRBV18, the J call TRBJ2-7; the D is unclear. CDR1 KGHSH and CDR2 LQKENI come from the germline V gene. This CDR3 has 11 amino acids. V lost 5 bases and J lost 6, with 8 bases in between. The CDR3 coding sequence is TGTGCCAGCTCAGCCTCAGGCGAGCAGTACTTC. Its translation is CASSASGEQYF. Variable domain in full (rest from reference TRBV18 and TRBJ2-7): NAGVMQNPRHLVRRRGQEARLRCSPMKGHSHVYWYRQLPEEGLKFMVYLQKENIIDESGMPKERFSAEFPKEGPSILRIQQVVRGDSAAYFCASSASGEQYFGPGTRLTVT.

This chain links TRBV18 with TRBJ2-7; 8 nucleotides line up with TRBD2. Germline CDR1 and CDR2: KGHSH and LQKENI. This CDR3 has 13 residues. The V gene end was trimmed by 0 bases and the J gene end by 7 bases; junction bases not matched to a gene: 2. The CDR3, as DNA: TGTGCCAGCTCACCACCGGGACTAGGAGAGCAGTACTTC. Translation: CASSPPGLGEQYF. The variable domain in full, completed from reference TRBV18 and TRBJ2-7, reads NAGVMQNPRHLVRRRGQEARLRCSPMKGHSHVYWYRQLPEEGLKFMVYLQKENIIDESGMPKERFSAEFPKEGPSILRIQQVVRGDSAAYFCASSPPGLGEQYFGPGTRLTVT.

The chain combines TRBV5-1 with TRBJ2-7; 7 nucleotides line up with TRBD1. V lost 0 bases and J lost 3; bases outside the gene matches: 6. This CDR3 is 15 amino acids long. Germline assignment: CDR1 SGHRS and CDR2 YFSETQ. CDR3 loop: CASSLGRQGGYEQYF. The CDR3 coding sequence is TGCGCCAGCAGCTTGGGGCGACAGGGTGGCTACGAGCAGTACTTC. The full variable domain, completed using reference TRBV5-1 and TRBJ2-7, is KAGVTQTPRYLIKTRGQQVTLSCSPISGHRSVSWYQQTPGQGLQFLFEYFSETQRNKGNFPGRFSGRQFSNSRSEMNVSTLELGDSALYLCASSLGRQGGYEQYFGPGTRLTVT.

This chain uses TRBV10-3 with TRBJ1-1; perhaps TRBD1 as D (5 bases). Germline V gives CDR1 ENHRY, CDR2 SYGVKD. This CDR3 region has 14 residues. Trimming shortened V by 4 bases and J by 0 bases, and 9 bases separated the two germline ends. CDR3 sequence (DNA): TGTGCCATCAGTGTTCAGGGAATGAACACTGAAGCTTTCTTT. It is translated as CAISVQGMNTEAFF.

The chain links TRBV9 to TRBJ2-5, with 8 bases lining up with TRBD1. The CDR3 is 15 amino acids. Germline V gives CDR1 SGDLS, CDR2 YYNGEE. V shed 4 bases, J shed 2 bases, and the junction held 7 bases outside the gene matches. DNA of the CDR3: TGTGCCAGCAGCACCCACAGGGGGAGACAAGAGACCCAGTACTTC. This gives the protein CASSTHRGRQETQYF.

V gene TRBV29-1 combines with J gene TRBJ2-7; 7 nucleotides align to TRBD1. V lost 8 bases to trimming and J lost 5 bases; unmatched junction nucleotides: 9. CDR1 and CDR2 from the germline V gene are SQVTM and ANQGSEA. The CDR3 loop spans 12 amino acids. The CDR3 nucleotides read TGCAGCCCTCGGACAGGTTTGCACGAGCAGTACTTC. Translating it yields CSPRTGLHEQYF.

The CDR3 coding sequence is TGTGCCAGCAGCTTCCTTGGCACAGATACGCAGTATTTT. Protein sequence: CASSFLGTDTQYF. The chain recombines TRBV11-2 with TRBJ2-3; D unresolved. This CDR3 contains 13 residues. CDR1 SGHAT and CDR2 FQNNGV come from the germline V gene. V was clipped by 3 bases and J by 1 base, with 5 bases between them.

V and J are TRBV27 and TRBJ1-6; 10 positions match TRBD1. J gave up 9 bases and V 0 bases, and 2 bases lay outside the gene matches. The CDR3 consists of 15 residues. The germline gives CDR1 MNHEY, CDR2 SMNVEV (reference sequence). DNA of the CDR3: TGTGCCAGCAGTTTATCGACAGGGGGCGGTTCACCCCTCCACTTT. Its protein product is CASSLSTGGGSPLHF.

In its sample, this clone was seen a few times. The J gene is TRBJ2-2, the V gene TRBV5-1; possibly TRBD2 for D (6 bases). V lost 5 bases, J lost 6 bases, and 11 bases lay in between. The CDR3 runs 13 residues. CDR1 is SGHRS, CDR2 YFSETQ, per germline. The CDR3 region is CASSLRRAGELFF. In nucleotides, the CDR3 is TGCGCCAGCAGTCTTCGGAGGGCCGGGGAGCTGTTTTTT.

The chain recombines TRBV5-4 with TRBJ2-1; TRBD2 is a possible D gene (9 bases). Germline loops: CDR1 SGHNT, CDR2 YYREEE (reference sequence). CDR3 length: 16 amino acids. V gave up 4 bases and J gave up 5 bases, with 19 bases separating them. For the CDR3, the DNA is TGTGCCAGCAGCCTTGGACAGGGACTAGCCCACAATGAGCAGTTCTTC. Translation: CASSLGQGLAHNEQFF.

This chain's CDR3 is CASSQDYGGGTDTQYF. In DNA, the CDR3 is TGCGCCAGCAGCCAAGATTACGGGGGGGGCACAGATACGCAGTATTTT. The chain is built from TRBV4-1 and TRBJ2-3; 8 bases are a match to TRBD2. Germline V gives CDR1 MGHRA, CDR2 YSYEKL. The CDR3 contains 16 residues. The junction had 3 bases not matched to a gene; V was cut back by 0 bases and J by 1 base.